The 2 T cell receptor beta chains given below trace back to one sample, sequenced in a study of blood T cells in healthy people across ages. For the second PCR, which ran for about 6 to 11 cycles, a sample-barcoded 5' primer and a J-beta primer mix were used. TCRdb reprocessed the 5' RACE reads via MiXCR and lists one record per CDR3 protein. Found here are over a million distinct CDR3 sequences, 40% to 45% of them singletons; the top ten hold approximately 17%. Sequencing was carried out using blood. The receptors were gathered from a woman aged 55 to 70 in good health.

V usage is TRBV10-3 and J usage is TRBJ2-3; D tentatively reads TRBD1 or TRBD2 (5 bases each). In germline, CDR1 is ENHRY, CDR2 SYGVKD. The CDR3 length is 14 residues. Deletions cut 9 bases from V and 0 bases from J, with 13 bases between. The DNA of the CDR3 is TGTGCCATGAGTCTCGGGGCCAGCACAGATACGCAGTATTTT. This translates into CAMSLGASTDTQYF.

The rearrangement joins TRBV6-5 to TRBJ2-1; D is unresolved. Germline V gene lookup returns CDR1 MNHEY and CDR2 SVGAGI. V was cut by 6 bases and J by 9 bases, with 15 bases left in between. The CDR3 is 13 residues long. The CDR3 region is CASSRAPSSEQFF. Written as DNA, the CDR3 is TGTGCCAGCAGCCGGGCCCCGTCAAGTGAGCAGTTCTTC.